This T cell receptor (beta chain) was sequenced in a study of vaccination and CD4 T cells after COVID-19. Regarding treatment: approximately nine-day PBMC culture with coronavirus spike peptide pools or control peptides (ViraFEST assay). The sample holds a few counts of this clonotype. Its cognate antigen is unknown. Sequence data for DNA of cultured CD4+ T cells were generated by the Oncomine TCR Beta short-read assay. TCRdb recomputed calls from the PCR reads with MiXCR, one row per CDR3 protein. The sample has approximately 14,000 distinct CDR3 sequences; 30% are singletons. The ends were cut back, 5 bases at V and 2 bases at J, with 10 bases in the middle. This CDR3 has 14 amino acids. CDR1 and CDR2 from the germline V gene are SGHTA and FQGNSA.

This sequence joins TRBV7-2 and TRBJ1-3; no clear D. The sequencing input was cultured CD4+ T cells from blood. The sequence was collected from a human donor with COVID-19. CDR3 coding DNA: TGTGCCAGCAGCATCAGCAGAACTGGAAACACCATATATTTT. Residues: CASSISRTGNTIYF.